A single sample gave rise to the 9 T cell receptor beta chains below, sequenced in a study of shared clonotypes between healthy human individuals. Only in-frame clones appear in the TCRdb table, and some are missing; sequencing was by immunoSEQ multiplex PCR. Altogether around 510,000 clones are present, about 96% being singletons, with the ten largest covering 0.05% to 0.07%. The sequencing input was naive CD4+ T cells sorted from blood. Subset meaning: CD45RA+ positively selected. These receptors came from a woman aged 25 to 45 in good health.

The chain has TRBV11-3 and TRBJ2-4; perhaps TRBD1 as D (6 bases). The ends were cut back, 0 bases at V and 1 base at J, with 19 bases in the middle. The CDR3 contains 19 residues. Germline V gives CDR1 SGHNT, CDR2 YENEEA. The CDR3 DNA reads TGTGCCAGCAGCTTAGATGGGAGATGGGGGCGGTGGGCCAAAAACATTCAGTACTTC. This encodes CASSLDGRWGRWAKNIQYF. The full variable domain, with the rest looked up from reference TRBV11-3 and TRBJ2-4, is EAGVVQSPRYKIIEKKQPVAFWCNPISGHNTLYWYLQNLGQGPELLIRYENEEAVDDSQLPKDRFSAERLKGVDSTLKIQPAELGDSAVYLCASSLDGRWGRWAKNIQYFGAGTRLSVL.

The rearrangement uses TRBV10-1 and TRBJ2-5, with TRBD1 identical over 9 bases. CDR3 length: 14 amino acids. Germline-derived CDR1 and CDR2 are WNHNN and SYGVQD (reference sequence). The ends lost 2 bases at V and 2 bases at J; junction bases unmatched: 0. The CDR3 nucleotides read TGCGCCAGCAGTGAGGGGACAGGGCAAGAGACCCAGTACTTC. This encodes CASSEGTGQETQYF.

This chain uses TRBV18 with TRBJ2-7; 7 nucleotides agree with TRBD2. The length of the CDR3 is 14 residues. V lost 3 bases to trimming and J lost 3 bases; unmatched junction nucleotides: 5. Per the germline V gene, CDR1 is KGHSH and CDR2 is LQKENI. The CDR3 loop reads CASSPSGGGYEQYF. The CDR3 DNA follows: TGTGCCAGCTCACCGTCAGGCGGGGGCTACGAGCAGTACTTC.

The chain recombines TRBV5-4 with TRBJ2-7; D might be TRBD2 (5 bases). Between the trimmed V and J ends, which lost 0 bases and 0 bases, there was a span of 10 bases. The CDR3 runs 15 residues. Germline CDR1 SGHNT, CDR2 YYREEE (reference sequence). This CDR3 is CASSLGGTSSYEQYF. DNA for the CDR3: TGTGCCAGCAGCTTGGGAGGTACTAGCTCCTACGAGCAGTACTTC.

The chain has TRBV6-1 and TRBJ2-1, with TRBD1 matching 7 bases. With 8 bases clipped from V and 0 bases from J, the junction kept 7 bases outside the gene matches. Germline lookup yields CDR1 MNHNS and CDR2 SASEGT. The CDR3 has 15 amino acids. For the CDR3, the DNA is TGTGCCAGCGCCCTAAGGACAGGCTCCTACAATGAGCAGTTCTTC. Encoded protein: CASALRTGSYNEQFF.

This chain links TRBV11-3 with TRBJ2-7; 9 nucleotides line up with TRBD1. The germline V gene encodes CDR1 SGHNT and CDR2 YENEEA. J lost 3 bases, V lost 4 bases, and 7 bases had no gene match. This CDR3 is built from 15 residues. This CDR3 is CASSSGTGLNYEQYF. CDR3 bases: TGTGCCAGCAGCTCAGGGACAGGGCTCAACTACGAGCAGTACTTC.

This sequence joins TRBV23-1 and TRBJ2-5, with 11 bases that match TRBD1. TRBV23-1 qualifies as an ORF whose function is uncertain. V shed 6 bases and J 7 bases; nucleotides not matched to a gene: 13. CDR3 length: 16 residues. The CDR3 region has the DNA TGCGCCAGCAGCCGAAGGGACAGGGGGTCGTTTGGGACCCAGTACTTC. Translated: CASSRRDRGSFGTQYF.

The gene calls are TRBV9 and TRBJ2-2; no definite D call. Deletions cut 0 bases from V and 0 bases from J, with 9 bases between. The CDR3 spans 16 residues. Germline values: CDR1 SGDLS, CDR2 YYNGEE. Written as DNA, the CDR3 is TGTGCCAGCAGCGTAGGCCCTCACGCGAACACCGGGGAGCTGTTTTTT. Translated, it gives CASSVGPHANTGELFF.

This clone was seen only once. The chain couples TRBV30 to TRBJ1-1; 7 bases align to TRBD1. The ends lost 8 bases at V and 6 bases at J; junction bases unmatched: 6. This CDR3 has 11 amino acids. Looked up from germline, CDR1 is GTSNPN and CDR2 is SVGIG (reference sequence). This CDR3 reads CAARGGPEAFF. DNA of the CDR3: TGTGCCGCCCGAGGGGGCCCTGAAGCTTTCTTT. Looking up the rest from reference TRBV30 and TRBJ1-1 gives the full variable domain: SQTIHQWPATLVQPVGSPLSLECTVEGTSNPNLYWYRQAAGRGLQLLFYSVGIGQISSEVPQNLSASRPQDRQFILSSKKLLLSDSGFYLCAARGGPEAFFGQGTRLTVV.